The present T cell receptor beta chain was sequenced within a study of CD8 T cells in ankylosing spondylitis. Study-wide points: A TCR beta motif of several highly homologous variants appeared characteristic of ankylosing spondylitis blood.

V lost 5 bases and J 1 base, leaving 12 bases between the germline ends. The CDR3 is made up of 15 amino acids. Germline assignment: CDR1 MDHEN and CDR2 SYDVKM. Making use of molecular barcodes, quantitative 5'-RACE generated TCR beta libraries. TCRdb analysed the 5' RACE reads with MiXCR anew, one entry per CDR3 protein. Of about 400,000 distinct CDR3 sequences in the sample, about a fifth are singletons; the top ten hold 15% to 20%. Worth noting for this clonotype: Its matching antigen is unknown.

The rearrangement links TRBV28 to TRBJ2-4; D uncertain. Sequences were obtained from blood, either unsorted or a sorted T cell fraction (not recorded which). This TCR came from a male donor with ankylosing spondylitis. The CDR3 DNA follows: TGTGCCAGCAGTCCTACTGATGGGGCCAAAAACATTCAGTACTTC. It is translated as CASSPTDGAKNIQYF.